This TCR beta chain was recorded in a study of blood T cells in healthy people across ages. This clonotype was counted between two and nine times. Sample-barcoded 5' priming and a J-beta primer mix drove a second PCR of about 7 to 12 cycles. TCRdb re-called the 5' RACE reads through MiXCR, storing one row per CDR3 protein. The sample has 1.5 million to 1.9 million distinct CDR3 sequences; around 40% are singletons. Germline values: CDR1 DFQATT, CDR2 SNEGSKA (reference sequence). This CDR3 spans 13 amino acids. V was clipped by 2 bases and J by 3 bases, with 9 bases between them. The J gene is TRBJ2-3, the V gene TRBV20-1, with D unclear. The clonotype was recovered from a woman in her late teens or twenties in good health. The sample comprised blood. CDR3 sequence (DNA): TGCAGTGCTAGAAACCTAGGGACAGATACGCAGTATTTT. It is translated as CSARNLGTDTQYF.